A single sample gave rise to the 7 T cell receptor beta chains below, sequenced in a study of cytomegalovirus exposure and HLA in healthy donors. Researchers ran the PCR with 60 Vbeta and 13 Jbeta primers. Profiled with immunoSEQ multiplex PCR; TCRdb holds only in-frame clones, not every one. The sample includes under 170,000 clones, about 60% of them seen just once. The sequenced material came from PBMCs. The receptors originated from a woman in her fifties or sixties in good health and CMV-seropositive.

The chain couples TRBV2 to TRBJ1-3, with 9 bases matching TRBD1. Germline V CDR1 and CDR2: SNHLY, FYNNEI. The CDR3 runs to 13 residues. The DNA for the CDR3 is TGTATATCAGGGACAGGGTCTGGAAACACCATATATTTT. Translating it yields CISGTGSGNTIYF.

This clone was detected only once. J is TRBJ2-7 and V is TRBV19; unclear D gene. The germline V and J ends were trimmed by 4 bases and 3 bases, with 10 bases remaining between them. CDR3 size: 13 residues. CDR1 and CDR2 from the germline V gene are LNHDA and SQIVND (reference sequence). The CDR3 loop is CASSSALDYEQYF. The DNA of the CDR3 is TGTGCCAGTAGTAGCGCTCTCGACTACGAGCAGTACTTC.

This clone was counted once. CDR3 region: CASSVRETYEQYF. In DNA, the CDR3 is TGTGCCAGCAGTGTAAGGGAGACCTACGAGCAGTACTTC. This chain links TRBV2 with TRBJ2-7; possibly TRBD2 for D (5 bases). The CDR3 length is 13 residues. Per germline, CDR1 SNHLY and CDR2 FYNNEI. V lost 4 bases and J lost 2, with 9 bases in between.

The chain joins TRBV21-1 to TRBJ2-5; no DNA check was done on the table's D call, TRBD1. TRBV21-1 is assigned pseudogene status. This CDR3 region has 14 residues. The CDR3 DNA is TGTGCCAGCAGCAAGGGGGCCACTGGGGGGACCCAGTACTTC. Its protein is CASSKGATGGTQYF.

This clone was seen only a few times. The chain has TRBV11-2 and TRBJ2-7; D uncertain. CDR1 SGHAT and CDR2 FQNNGV come from the germline V gene. The CDR3 is 13 residues long. V lost 5 bases to trimming and J lost 1 base, with 9 bases between them. CDR3 bases: TGTGCCAGCAGCCGTTGGCTTTCCTACGAGCAGTACTTC. Protein: CASSRWLSYEQYF.

The table lists this clone with a count of one. The chain joins TRBV9 to TRBJ1-1; D gene unclear. The V gene lost 4 bases and the J gene lost 0 bases, with 10 bases spanning the gap. From germline, CDR1 is SGDLS and CDR2 YYNGEE. The CDR3 totals 14 residues. The CDR3 is CASSPQSVNTEAFF. CDR3 coding DNA: TGTGCCAGCAGCCCTCAGTCAGTGAACACTGAAGCTTTCTTT.

This clone was counted between two and nine times. The V call is TRBV29-1, the J call TRBJ2-1; 8 bases match TRBD2. Germline V gene data show CDR1 as SQVTM and CDR2 as ANQGSEA. Germline trimming cut 4 bases from V and 4 bases from J; bases unmatched to any gene: 9. The CDR3 loop spans 15 amino acids. CDR3 DNA sequence: TGCAGCGTTGTTGCCGGGACTAGAGTTTACAATGAGCAGTTCTTC. It is translated as CSVVAGTRVYNEQFF.